A selection of T cell receptor beta chains follows, all from one sample in a study of immune cell composition in non-small cell lung cancer. Sequenced by immunoSEQ multiplex PCR; TCRdb stores in-frame clones only, minus some. The sample records around 2,200 clones, under 85% being singletons. Sequences were obtained from lung tumor tissue. Receptors were obtained from a human donor with non-small cell lung cancer. Both conserved end residues are part of each CDR3. Fields, in order: J gene, V gene, clone size, D gene, CDR3 DNA, CDR3 protein. The D gene is left open where the match is weak. The listing skips clone size in some rows; elsewhere it reads once, few, many or a size class.

J: TRBJ1-1; V: TRBV7-2; size: NA; D: NA; DNA: TGTGCCAGCAGCCCCGGGAGGGAGAACACTGAAGCTTTCTTT; CDR3: CASSPGRENTEAFF
J: TRBJ1-2; V: TRBV19; size: once; D: NA; DNA: TGTGCCAGTAGACCCGGGAGGGGCTCCTATGGCTACACCTTC; CDR3: CASRPGRGSYGYTF
J: TRBJ2-1; V: TRBV7-2; size: NA; D: TRBD2; DNA: TGTGCCAGCAGCCCAAATCCGTCTTACGGGGGGGCAAGGAATGAGCAGTTCTTC; CDR3: CASSPNPSYGGARNEQFF
J: TRBJ2-1; V: TRBV19; size: once; D: TRBD2; DNA: TGTGCCAGTAGTCCTGGGGAGGGGCTTGAGCAGTTCTTC; CDR3: CASSPGEGLEQFF
J: TRBJ2-3; V: TRBV6-1; size: NA; D: NA; DNA: TGTGCCAGCAGTGAAGGAGGGTACACAGATACGCAGTATTTT; CDR3: CASSEGGYTDTQYF
J: TRBJ2-2; V: TRBV12-5; size: NA; D: TRBD1; DNA: TGTGCTAGTGGTTTACAGGGGGCAACCGGGGAGCTGTTTTTT; CDR3: CASGLQGATGELFF
J: TRBJ2-2; V: TRBV4-2; size: few; D: NA; DNA: TGTGCCAGCAGACGCGAACTAGGTTTCACCGGGGAGCTGTTTTTT; CDR3: CASRRELGFTGELFF
J: TRBJ2-7; V: TRBV4-2; size: few; D: NA; DNA: TGTGCCAGCAGCCACCAGACAGGCGAGCAGTACTTC; CDR3: CASSHQTGEQYF
J: TRBJ2-7; V: TRBV6-5; size: NA; D: NA; DNA: TGTGCCAGCAGTTACTCTTCCGGTACCATCTACGAGCAGTACTTC; CDR3: CASSYSSGTIYEQYF
J: TRBJ2-7; V: TRBV5-1; size: few; D: NA; DNA: TGCGCCAGCAGCTTGAGGGGTACGGCTCCCTACGAGCAGTACTTC; CDR3: CASSLRGTAPYEQYF
J: TRBJ1-5; V: TRBV7-2; size: NA; D: NA; DNA: TGTGCCAGCAGCTTAGGTCTGGGGCCCAATCAGCCCCAGCATTTT; CDR3: CASSLGLGPNQPQHF
J: TRBJ2-5; V: TRBV6-5; size: NA; D: NA; DNA: TGTGCCAGCACCCCGGACCAAGAGACCCAGTACTTC; CDR3: CASTPDQETQYF
J: TRBJ2-2; V: TRBV7-2; size: NA; D: TRBD2; DNA: TGTGCCAGCAGCTCCTTAGCGGGGATCACCGGGGAGCTGTTTTTT; CDR3: CASSSLAGITGELFF
J: TRBJ1-5; V: TRBV11-2; size: NA; D: TRBD1; DNA: TGTGCCAGCAGCTTCGGGACAGGTCAGCCCCAGCATTTT; CDR3: CASSFGTGQPQHF
J: TRBJ2-7; V: TRBV4-3; size: NA; D: TRBD1; DNA: TGCGCCAGCAGCCAACGTGTGTTCGGGACAGGGTCCTACGAGCAGTACTTC; CDR3: CASSQRVFGTGSYEQYF
J: TRBJ2-1; V: TRBV6-6; size: NA; D: TRBD2; DNA: TGTGCCAGCAGTTATACGGCTAGCGGGCTCGATGAGCAGTTCTTC; CDR3: CASSYTASGLDEQFF
J: TRBJ2-1; V: TRBV21-1; size: once; D: NA; DNA: TGTGCCAGCACCAGACTAGGGGGGGCGTTCCCACATGAGCAGTTCTTC; CDR3: CASTRLGGAFPHEQFF
J: TRBJ1-4; V: TRBV5-5; size: NA; D: NA; DNA: TGTGCCAGCAGCTTGACAGCAACTAATGAAAAACTGTTTTTT; CDR3: CASSLTATNEKLFF
J: TRBJ2-6; V: TRBV10-1; size: NA; D: NA; DNA: TGCGCCGGTAGTTCCCTTCTTCGGGCAGATGTTTTATTAAAGGGGGTCTCTGGGGCCAACGTCCTGACTTTC; CDR3: CAGSSLLRADVLLKGVSGANVLTF
J: TRBJ2-1; V: TRBV2; size: NA; D: NA; DNA: TGTGCCAGCCATACAGGAGAACACTACAATGAGCAGTTCTTC; CDR3: CASHTGEHYNEQFF
J: TRBJ1-5; V: TRBV19; size: once; D: TRBD1; DNA: TGTGCCAGTAGTATAAGGGACAGGGGGAATCAGCCCCAGCATTTT; CDR3: CASSIRDRGNQPQHF
J: TRBJ1-2; V: TRBV7-2; size: NA; D: NA; DNA: TGTGCCAGCAGCCAAGGAAGGGGCCCCAGCTACACCTTC; CDR3: CASSQGRGPSYTF
J: TRBJ2-2; V: TRBV11-3; size: NA; D: TRBD1; DNA: TGTGCCAGCAGCTGGACAGGGGGTTCCGGGGAGCTGTTTTTT; CDR3: CASSWTGGSGELFF
J: TRBJ1-1; V: TRBV10-3; size: NA; D: TRBD1; DNA: TGTGCCATCACTCCAGTAACAGGGGTAGAAGCTTTCTTT; CDR3: CAITPVTGVEAFF
J: TRBJ2-1; V: TRBV7-7; size: NA; D: NA; DNA: TGTGCCAGCAGCCCGGACGGGGTGGGCAATGAGCAGTTCTTC; CDR3: CASSPDGVGNEQFF
J: TRBJ2-7; V: TRBV5-5; size: NA; D: NA; DNA: TGTGCCAGCAGCTTGCCCCCGGGTTCTTCCTACGAGCAGTACTTC; CDR3: CASSLPPGSSYEQYF
J: TRBJ2-1; V: TRBV4-2; size: NA; D: NA; DNA: TGTGCCAGCAGCCAAGATCCTAGCCGGCACTCCTACAATGAGCAGTTCTTC; CDR3: CASSQDPSRHSYNEQFF
J: TRBJ2-1; V: TRBV9; size: NA; D: TRBD2; DNA: TGTGCCAGCAGCGCGGGACTAGCGTTGGATGAGCAGTTCTTC; CDR3: CASSAGLALDEQFF
J: TRBJ2-1; V: TRBV6-1; size: NA; D: TRBD1; DNA: TGTGCCAGCACCGGGACAGCCCTCAATGAGCAGTTCTTC; CDR3: CASTGTALNEQFF
J: TRBJ2-1; V: TRBV5-1; size: NA; D: TRBD2; DNA: TGCGCCAGCGGCAGGACTAGCGGGAGCTCCTACAATGAGCAGTTCTTC; CDR3: CASGRTSGSSYNEQFF
J: TRBJ1-1; V: TRBV28; size: NA; D: TRBD1; DNA: TGTGCCAGCAGTCTCGACAGGGGGCGCATGAACACTGAAGCTTTCTTT; CDR3: CASSLDRGRMNTEAFF
J: TRBJ2-4; V: TRBV19; size: NA; D: NA; DNA: TGTGCCAGCTCGCTGAGTGCGGCCAAAAACATTCAGTACTTC; CDR3: CASSLSAAKNIQYF
J: TRBJ2-7; V: TRBV27; size: NA; D: TRBD2; DNA: TGTGCCAGCAGTTTATTTACTAGCGGGAGTGGGTACGAGCAGTACTTC; CDR3: CASSLFTSGSGYEQYF
J: TRBJ2-3; V: TRBV9; size: NA; D: NA; DNA: TGTGCCAGCAGCGTAGCTCTAGCTGATACAGATACGCAGTATTTT; CDR3: CASSVALADTDTQYF
J: TRBJ2-7; V: TRBV5-5; size: NA; D: TRBD2; DNA: TGTGCCAGCAGCTTGGAAGTTTTCCGGGGGGGGTCCTACGAGCAGTACTTC; CDR3: CASSLEVFRGGSYEQYF
J: TRBJ2-3; V: TRBV5-4; size: NA; D: NA; DNA: TGTGCCAGCAGCTGGGGAGGGGGGGGCGCAGATACGCAGTATTTT; CDR3: CASSWGGGGADTQYF
J: TRBJ1-1; V: TRBV19; size: NA; D: NA; DNA: TGTGCCAGTAGTAGGGGGAGGAACTCTGAAGCTTTCTTT; CDR3: CASSRGRNSEAFF
J: TRBJ1-5; V: TRBV27; size: NA; D: TRBD1; DNA: TGTGCCAGCAGTTTGGGCGACAGGGCGCCCCAGCATTTT; CDR3: CASSLGDRAPQHF
J: TRBJ1-5; V: TRBV18; size: NA; D: NA; DNA: TGTGCCAGCTCACCCACCCGGGAGGCTGGCAATCAGCCCCAGCATTTT; CDR3: CASSPTREAGNQPQHF
J: TRBJ2-7; V: TRBV5-6; size: NA; D: TRBD1; DNA: TGTGCCAGCAGCTTTACCCGGGACAGGGGTCTCTACGAGCAGTACTTC; CDR3: CASSFTRDRGLYEQYF
J: TRBJ1-2; V: TRBV4-3; size: NA; D: NA; DNA: TGCGCCAGCAGCCACGACCTTCAGGGACTGGCCTGGGGCTACACCTTC; CDR3: CASSHDLQGLAWGYTF
J: TRBJ2-2; V: TRBV4-1; size: NA; D: NA; DNA: TGCGCCAGCAGCCAACCGGGACTCGTCACCGGGGAGCTGTTTTTT; CDR3: CASSQPGLVTGELFF
J: TRBJ2-1; V: TRBV23-1; size: few; D: NA; DNA: TGCGCCAGCAGTCAATTTTGGCAATACAATGAGCAGTTCTTC; CDR3: CASSQFWQYNEQFF
J: TRBJ2-1; V: TRBV27; size: NA; D: TRBD2; DNA: TGTGCCAGCCAGGCGCGGGAGTTATGGCAGTTCTTC; CDR3: CASQARELWQFF
J: TRBJ2-1; V: TRBV7-2; size: once; D: NA; DNA: TGTGCCAGCAGCTTAATCCCCTTCAATGAGCAGTTCTTC; CDR3: CASSLIPFNEQFF
J: TRBJ1-2; V: TRBV7-2; size: NA; D: TRBD1; DNA: TGTGCCAGCAGCCCGGACAGGGGGCCCTATGGCTACACCTTC; CDR3: CASSPDRGPYGYTF
J: TRBJ1-1; V: TRBV6-1; size: once; D: NA; DNA: TGTGCCAGCCGAACGGTACTGAACACTGAAGCTTTCTTT; CDR3: CASRTVLNTEAFF
J: TRBJ1-2; V: TRBV20-1; size: few; D: NA; DNA: TGCAGTGCGGATGACGGCGGTGGCTACACCTTC; CDR3: CSADDGGGYTF
J: TRBJ2-6; V: TRBV5-1; size: NA; D: NA; DNA: TGCGCCAGCAGCTTGGTCGCGCCCGGTAGCTCTGGGGCCAACGTCCTGACTTTC; CDR3: CASSLVAPGSSGANVLTF
J: TRBJ2-5; V: TRBV2; size: NA; D: NA; DNA: TGTGCCAGCAGCCGAGAGACCCAGTACTTC; CDR3: CASSRETQYF
J: TRBJ1-2; V: TRBV5-1; size: NA; D: NA; DNA: TGCGCCAGCAGCTTGACGACAGCTCATGGCTACACCTTC; CDR3: CASSLTTAHGYTF
J: TRBJ2-5; V: TRBV7-2; size: NA; D: NA; DNA: TGTGCCAGCAGGATCGGAGAGACCCAGTACTTC; CDR3: CASRIGETQYF
J: TRBJ2-3; V: TRBV29-1; size: NA; D: NA; DNA: TGCAGCGTTAGGGGGATTGGGACAGATACGCAGTATTTT; CDR3: CSVRGIGTDTQYF
J: TRBJ1-2; V: TRBV19; size: NA; D: TRBD1; DNA: TGTGCCAGTAGTGCACCGGGACAGACGAACTCCTATGGCTACACCTTC; CDR3: CASSAPGQTNSYGYTF
J: TRBJ2-1; V: TRBV7-2; size: NA; D: NA; DNA: TGTGCCAGCAGCTTTAGCGGAACCCACAATGAGCAGTTCTTC; CDR3: CASSFSGTHNEQFF
J: TRBJ2-7; V: TRBV11-2; size: NA; D: NA; DNA: TGTGCCAGCAGCTTACACCTAGCTCCCTACGAGCAGTACTTC; CDR3: CASSLHLAPYEQYF
J: TRBJ2-1; V: TRBV28; size: once; D: TRBD2; DNA: TGTGCCAGCTCGCGACTAGCGGGAGCTTTTGAGCAGTTCTTC; CDR3: CASSRLAGAFEQFF